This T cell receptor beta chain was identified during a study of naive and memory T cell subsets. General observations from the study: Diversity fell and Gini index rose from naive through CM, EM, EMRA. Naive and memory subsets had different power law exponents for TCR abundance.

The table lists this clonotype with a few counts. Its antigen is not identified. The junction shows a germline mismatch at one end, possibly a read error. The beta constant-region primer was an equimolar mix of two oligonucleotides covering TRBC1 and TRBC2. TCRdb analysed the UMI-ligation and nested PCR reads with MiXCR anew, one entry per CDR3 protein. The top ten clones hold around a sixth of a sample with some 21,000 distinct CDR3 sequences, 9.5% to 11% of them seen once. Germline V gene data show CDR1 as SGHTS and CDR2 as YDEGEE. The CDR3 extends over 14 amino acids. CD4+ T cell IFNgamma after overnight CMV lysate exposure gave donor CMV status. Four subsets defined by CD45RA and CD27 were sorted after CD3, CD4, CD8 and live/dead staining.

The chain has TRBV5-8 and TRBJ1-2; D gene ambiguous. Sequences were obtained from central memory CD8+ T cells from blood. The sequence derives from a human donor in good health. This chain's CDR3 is CASSLEGHGGSYTF. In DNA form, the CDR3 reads TGTGCCAGCAGTTTGGAGGGTCATGGAGGGAGCTACACCTTC.